A single T cell receptor (beta chain) is shown here with its context. What this receptor recognizes is not known. Per-base qualities were not stored, and no clone one base away is much larger. V is reduced by 4 bases and J by 9 bases, leaving a spacing of 15 bases between them. CDR1 and CDR2 (SGHTA, FQGTGA) derive from the germline V gene. The CDR3, from cysteine to phenylalanine, totals 14 residues. The CDR3 DNA has 42 bases and is translated from base 1. To sequence the TCRbeta CDR3 region, genomic DNA was isolated from the sorted cells. The immunoSEQ Assay was used to sequence the TCRbeta CDR3 regions. In TCRdb, the immuneACCESS table is reduced to in-frame sequences with V and J assigned. These tables do not hold every clone; where another copy was compared, an unresolved V gene accounts for under half, and the others remain unexplained. This sample is represented by 45,000 to 60,000 clones; 75% to 85% of them were singletons. The biggest ten clones account for approximately 2.8% of the sample.

These data originate in a study of OX40 agonist ivuxolimab in advanced cancers. As for the study more broadly: Ivuxolimab was a fully human IgG2 agonistic monoclonal antibody targeting the costimulatory receptor OX40 (CD134). In the dose-escalation cohort, 82.7% of patients were male, and the mean age was around 60 years, with a range of 23 to 79. The point of sequencing TCRbeta in the periphery was to test whether ivuxolimab changed TCR sequence diversity and drove clonal T-cell expansion. Intravenous ivuxolimab was administered to patients every 2 weeks at six dose levels: 0.01, 0.1, 0.3, 1.5, 3 and 10 mg/kg. The paper reports the monotherapy dose-escalation portion (N of about 50 patients) of the phase I ivuxolimab trial. Of the approximately 54 patients in dose escalation, around 20 had hepatocellular carcinoma, about 15 had melanoma, 9 had renal cell carcinoma and 9 had head and neck cancer. Partial responses were achieved by three dose-escalation patients, of whom one had hepatocellular carcinoma and two had cutaneous melanoma. Prior anti-PD-1, anti-PD-L1 or anti-CTLA-4 therapy was permitted, and 40% of dose-escalation patients had received checkpoint inhibitors. Study-wide findings and limitations: Low levels of normalized T-cell clonal expansion were also seen in some patients who did not respond. Which antigens the clonally expanded peripheral T cells were specific for was not determined. At doses of 0.1 to 3.0 mg/kg, clonal expansion of both CD4+ and CD8+ T cells in blood was seen between baseline and week 6. On average, CD8+ T cells showed more expanded clones than CD4+ T cells after ivuxolimab. Partial responders in the 0.1-3.0 mg/kg groups had among the lowest normalized peripheral clonal expansion, especially among CD8+ T cells.

Patients with a history of autoimmune disease or receiving systemic immunosuppression were excluded from the trial. Peripheral blood for TCR sequencing was collected from all dose cohorts at baseline, on cycle 4 day 1, and on cycle 7 day 1. Samples were obtained from an open-label, multicenter, first-in-human phase I dose-escalation trial of ivuxolimab. Adults with locally advanced or metastatic head and neck squamous cell, hepatocellular, melanoma or renal cell carcinoma were enrolled in the trial. Before TCR sequencing, CD4+ T cells and CD8+ T cells were sorted from peripheral blood as separate populations.

This sequence was found in an adult with an advanced solid tumor such as melanoma, head and neck, liver or kidney cancer. Source: CD4+ or CD8+ T cells sorted from blood, taken in a trial of the OX40 agonist ivuxolimab. The sequence is built from TRBV7-3 and TRBJ2-2, with a weak D call of TRBD1 (6 bases match). CDR3 loop: CASSSITGKRELFF. The base sequence is TGTGCCAGCAGCTCCATTACAGGGAAAAGGGAGCTGTTTTTT.